This entry features one T cell receptor (beta chain) sequence. The sample originates from a study of technical replicates of blood from four donors. The table came from immunoSEQ multiplex PCR; TCRdb's copy has only in-frame clones and leaves some out. This sample carries tens of thousands of clones, 85% to 95% of them seen once, and the ten largest clones take 0.27%. Germline CDR1 GTSNPN, CDR2 SVGIG (reference sequence). V lost 3 bases to trimming and J lost 2 bases, with 8 bases between them. This CDR3 spans 12 amino acids. Material for sequencing was T cells isolated from PBMCs. This chain joins TRBV30 and TRBJ2-7; D uncertain. This receptor was obtained from a human donor in good health. The CDR3 coding sequence is TGTGCCTGGAGCCGTGACACCTACGAGCAGTACTTC. Its translation is CAWSRDTYEQYF.